This TCR beta chain was documented in a study of blood T cell repertoires in COVID-19. Across the whole study: Spain, Italy and the United States supplied samples that represented acute and convalescent COVID-19. Sources were T cells, B-cell-depleted T cells, or PBMCs; the material itself was cDNA or gDNA.

As processed by the authors: Reference gene primers were amplified, and this amplification served to estimate nucleated cell counts. Only in-frame clones appear in the TCRdb table, and some are missing; sequencing was by immunoSEQ multiplex PCR. V, J and clone size reflect that table, while D and trimming were determined from the DNA. Of roughly 62,000 clones in the sample, roughly 84% were seen once. Input material: peripheral blood. The receptor's source is a woman aged 80 or over with active or convalescent COVID-19.

CDR3 DNA sequence: TGTGCCAGCTCACCAGACGGACTAGCGGGGACCACAGATACGCAGTATTTT. Protein sequence: CASSPDGLAGTTDTQYF. This chain joins TRBV18 and TRBJ2-3; 12 nucleotides match TRBD2. Germline values: CDR1 KGHSH, CDR2 LQKENI. The CDR3 runs 17 residues. V lost 2 bases to trimming and J lost 2 bases; unmatched junction nucleotides: 5. The variable domain in full, completed from reference TRBV18 and TRBJ2-3, reads NAGVMQNPRHLVRRRGQEARLRCSPMKGHSHVYWYRQLPEEGLKFMVYLQKENIIDESGMPKERFSAEFPKEGPSILRIQQVVRGDSAAYFCASSPDGLAGTTDTQYFGPGTRLTVL.